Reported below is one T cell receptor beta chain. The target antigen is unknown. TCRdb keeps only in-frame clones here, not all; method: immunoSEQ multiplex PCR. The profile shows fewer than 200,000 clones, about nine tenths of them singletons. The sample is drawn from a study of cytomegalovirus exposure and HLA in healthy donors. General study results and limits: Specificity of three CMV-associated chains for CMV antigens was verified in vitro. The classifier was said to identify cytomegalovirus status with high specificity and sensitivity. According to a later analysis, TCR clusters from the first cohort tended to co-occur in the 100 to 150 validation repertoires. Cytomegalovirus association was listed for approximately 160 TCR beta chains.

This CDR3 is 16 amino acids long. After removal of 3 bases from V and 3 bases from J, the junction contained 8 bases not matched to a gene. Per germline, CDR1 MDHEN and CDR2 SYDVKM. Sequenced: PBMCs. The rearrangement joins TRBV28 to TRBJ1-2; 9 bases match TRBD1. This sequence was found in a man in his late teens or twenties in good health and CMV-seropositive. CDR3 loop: CASSFRIRDRDYGYTF. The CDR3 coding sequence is TGTGCCAGCAGTTTCCGAATCAGGGACAGGGACTATGGCTACACCTTC.